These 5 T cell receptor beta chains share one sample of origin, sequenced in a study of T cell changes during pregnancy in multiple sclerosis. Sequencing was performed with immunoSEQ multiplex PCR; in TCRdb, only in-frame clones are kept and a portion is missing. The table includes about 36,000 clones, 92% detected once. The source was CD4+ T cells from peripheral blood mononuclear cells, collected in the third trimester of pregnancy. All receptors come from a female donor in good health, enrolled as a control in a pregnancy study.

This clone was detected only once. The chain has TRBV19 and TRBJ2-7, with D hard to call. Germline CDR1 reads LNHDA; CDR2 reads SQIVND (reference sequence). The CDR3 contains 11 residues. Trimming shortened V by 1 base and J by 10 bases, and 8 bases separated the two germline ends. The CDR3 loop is CASSIGDSQYF. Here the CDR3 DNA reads TGTGCCAGTAGTATAGGAGATAGTCAGTACTTC.

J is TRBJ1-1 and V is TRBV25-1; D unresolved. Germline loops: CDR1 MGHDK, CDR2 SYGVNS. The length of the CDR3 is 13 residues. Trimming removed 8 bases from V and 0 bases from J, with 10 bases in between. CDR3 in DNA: TGTGCCAGCCGCCGGGATATGAACACTGAAGCTTTCTTT. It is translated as CASRRDMNTEAFF.

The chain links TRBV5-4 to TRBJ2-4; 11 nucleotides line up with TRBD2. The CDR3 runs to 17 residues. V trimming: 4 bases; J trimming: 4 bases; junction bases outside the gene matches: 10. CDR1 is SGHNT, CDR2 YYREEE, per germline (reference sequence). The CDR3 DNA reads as TGTGCCAGCAGCCGCGGGACTAGCGGAATCCTAAAAAACATTCAGTACTTC. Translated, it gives CASSRGTSGILKNIQYF.

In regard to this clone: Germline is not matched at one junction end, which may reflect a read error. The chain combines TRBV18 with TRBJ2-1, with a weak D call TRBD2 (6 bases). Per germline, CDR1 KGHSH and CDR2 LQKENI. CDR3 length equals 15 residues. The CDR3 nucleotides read TGTGCCAGCTCCGCCTTGGGGGACTCCAACAATGAGCAGTTCTTC. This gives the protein CASSALGDSNNEQFF.

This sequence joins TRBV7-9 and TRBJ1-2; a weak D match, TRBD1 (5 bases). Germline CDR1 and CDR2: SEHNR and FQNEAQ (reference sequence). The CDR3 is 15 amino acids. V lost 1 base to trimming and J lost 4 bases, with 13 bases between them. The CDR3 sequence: CASSLDGGEGYGYTF. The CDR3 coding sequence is TGTGCCAGCAGCTTAGATGGGGGGGAAGGCTATGGCTACACCTTC.